A selection of T cell receptor beta chains follows, all from one sample in a study of T-cell reconstitution after alpha-beta-depleted transplantation in children. Each CDR3 protein is one row after TCRdb ran MiXCR on the PCR reads. The profile shows hundreds of thousands of distinct CDR3 sequences, about an eighth of them singletons. This specimen consisted of PBMCs, obtained before TCRalphabeta/CD19-depleted stem cell transplant. The receptors here all came from a girl aged 2 to 10 with congenital amegakaryocytic thrombocytopenia, due to receive a stem cell transplant. CDR3s include the opening cysteine and the closing phenylalanine or tryptophan. Part of the rows lack a size; the others show once, few, many or a class for expanded clones.

V | size | CDR3
TRBV9 | many | CASSATRGGGNGYTF
TRBV29-1 | many | CSVVLSASYEQYF
TRBV7-9 | NA | CASSLSGTDYGYTF
TRBV3-1 | few | CASSPLLSTLGNTEAFF
TRBV18 | NA | CASSRGNPYNEQFF
TRBV10-3 | many | CAIRNGGAGELFF
TRBV7-9 | many | CASSTKFRDADEQFF
TRBV29-1 | many | CSVGTGKVNEQFF
TRBV12-3/TRBV12-4 | many | CASSKQGLTYEQYF
TRBV7-6 | NA | CASSLGSPREFFDEQYF
TRBV5-1 | many | CASSLRTGTTEAFF
TRBV12-5 | many | CASGLARDYLGIEQFF
TRBV29-1 | many | CSDRTGMGAFF
TRBV7-8 | NA | CASSLDPSGAASTEAFF
TRBV11-2 | NA | CASSEVDRGYEQYF
TRBV20-1 | NA | CSARPQETQYF
TRBV28 | few | CASRGGLAKNIQYF